This TCR beta chain came from a study of T cell responses to AZD1222 COVID-19 vaccine. TCRdb keeps only in-frame clones here, not all; method: immunoSEQ multiplex PCR. The sample holds approximately 150,000 clones, roughly 93% seen once. The germline V and J ends were trimmed by 3 bases and 4 bases, with 7 bases remaining between them. Germline-derived CDR1 and CDR2 are KGHSH and LQKENI. CDR3 length equals 13 residues. This TCR derives from an adult in good health. Source: peripheral blood, taken on day 0 of MenACWY control vaccination. V gene TRBV18 combines with J gene TRBJ1-5; D is possibly TRBD1 (6 bases). CDR3 in DNA: TGTGCCAGCTCACCCGGACAGAATCAGCCCCAGCATTTT. Amino acid sequence: CASSPGQNQPQHF.